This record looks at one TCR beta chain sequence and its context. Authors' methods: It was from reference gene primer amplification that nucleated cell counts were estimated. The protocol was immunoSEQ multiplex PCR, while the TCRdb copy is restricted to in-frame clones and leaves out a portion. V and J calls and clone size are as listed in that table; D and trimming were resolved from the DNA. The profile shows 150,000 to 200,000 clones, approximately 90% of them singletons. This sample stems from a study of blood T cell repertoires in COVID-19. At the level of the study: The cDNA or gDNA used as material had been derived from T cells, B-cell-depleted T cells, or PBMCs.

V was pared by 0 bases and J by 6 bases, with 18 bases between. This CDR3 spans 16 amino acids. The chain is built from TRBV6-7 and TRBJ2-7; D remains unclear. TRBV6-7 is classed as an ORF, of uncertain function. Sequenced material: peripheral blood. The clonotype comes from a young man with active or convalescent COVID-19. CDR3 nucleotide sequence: TGTGCCAGCAGTTACTCCCCTGAGGTCTCGACGGGCGAGCAGTACGTC. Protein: CASSYSPEVSTGEQYV.